This T cell receptor (beta chain) originates from a study of control samples from healthy donors and cancer patients. Sequenced by immunoSEQ multiplex PCR; TCRdb stores in-frame clones only, minus some. The repertoire has roughly 84,000 clones, roughly 91% of them found once; the top ten carry about 16%. V was pared by 3 bases and J by 3 bases, with 20 bases between. This CDR3 region has 18 residues. Germline lookup yields CDR1 KGHDR and CDR2 SFDVKD. The sample was blood. This chain links TRBV24-1 with TRBJ2-1, with D unclear. The sequence was collected from a man aged 45 to 65 in good health. The CDR3, as DNA: TGTGCCACCAGTGATCCCACCCAAGGCGGCGGTTTCTACAATGAGCAGTTCTTC. Translated: CATSDPTQGGGFYNEQFF.